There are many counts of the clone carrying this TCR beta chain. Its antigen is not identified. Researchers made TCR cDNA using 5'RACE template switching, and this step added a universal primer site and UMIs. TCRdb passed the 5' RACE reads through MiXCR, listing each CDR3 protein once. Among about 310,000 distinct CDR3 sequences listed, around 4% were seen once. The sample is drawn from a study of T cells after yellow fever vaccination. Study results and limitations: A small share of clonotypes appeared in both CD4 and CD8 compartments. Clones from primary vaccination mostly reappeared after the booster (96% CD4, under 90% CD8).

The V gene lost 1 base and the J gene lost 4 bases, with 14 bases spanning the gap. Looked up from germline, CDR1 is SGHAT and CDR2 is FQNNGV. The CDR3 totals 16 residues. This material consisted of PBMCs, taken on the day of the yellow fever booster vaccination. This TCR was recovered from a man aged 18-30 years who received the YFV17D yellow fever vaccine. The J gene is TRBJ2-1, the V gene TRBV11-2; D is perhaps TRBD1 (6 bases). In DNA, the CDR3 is TGTGCCAGCAGCTTAGTGACCGGGACACATTACAATGAGCAGTTCTTC. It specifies CASSLVTGTHYNEQFF.